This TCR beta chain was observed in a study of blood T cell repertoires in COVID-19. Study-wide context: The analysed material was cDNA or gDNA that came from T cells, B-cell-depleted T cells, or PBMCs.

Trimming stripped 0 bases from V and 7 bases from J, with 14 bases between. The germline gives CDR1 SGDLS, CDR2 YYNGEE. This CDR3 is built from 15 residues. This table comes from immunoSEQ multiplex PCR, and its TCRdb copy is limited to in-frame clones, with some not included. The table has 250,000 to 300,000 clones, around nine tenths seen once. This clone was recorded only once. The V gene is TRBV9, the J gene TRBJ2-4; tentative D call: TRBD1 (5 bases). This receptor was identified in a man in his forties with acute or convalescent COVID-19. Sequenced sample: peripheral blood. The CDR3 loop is CASSVGGQGSNIQYF. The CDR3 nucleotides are TGTGCCAGCAGCGTAGGAGGCCAGGGAAGCAACATTCAGTACTTC.